A single sample is the source of the 26 T cell receptor beta chains below, sequenced in a study of blood T cell repertoires in COVID-19. TCRdb's table, derived via immunoSEQ multiplex PCR, lists solely in-frame clones and lacks some. The data show 150,000 to 200,000 clones, more than 85% seen once. The sequencing sample was made of peripheral blood. Every receptor here comes from a man in his 70s with active or convalescent COVID-19.

The rearrangement uses TRBV6-4 and TRBJ2-4; D is possibly TRBD1 (6 bases). V was trimmed by 8 bases and J by 6 bases, leaving 11 bases between them. This CDR3 region has 12 residues. The germline V gene has CDR1 MRHNA and CDR2 SNTAGT. CDR3 in DNA: TGTGCCAGCTGCTACAGGGTAAACATTCAGTACTTC. As protein: CASCYRVNIQYF.

The chain couples TRBV21-1 to TRBJ2-7; the table's D call, TRBD2, has no DNA check behind it. TRBV21-1 is recorded as a pseudogene. CDR3 length: 16 residues. CDR3 sequence reads: CASSKKFVEGPYEQYF. CDR3 sequence (DNA): TGTGCCAGCAGCAAAAAATTTGTGGAGGGACCCTACGAGCAGTACTTC.

The V and J genes are TRBV29-1 and TRBJ2-1; 7 bases align to TRBD1. This CDR3 is built from 16 residues. V trimming: 5 bases; J trimming: 2 bases; junction bases outside the gene matches: 12. Germline lookup yields CDR1 SQVTM and CDR2 ANQGSEA. The CDR3 DNA follows: TGCAGCGTTTCGCTCATAGTACAGGGGACCTACAATGAGCAGTTCTTC. This sequence encodes CSVSLIVQGTYNEQFF.

The chain joins TRBV11-2 to TRBJ2-5; a weak D match, TRBD1 (5 bases). Germline lookup yields CDR1 SGHAT and CDR2 FQNNGV. The CDR3 has 14 amino acids. V lost 1 base and J lost 4, with 10 bases in between. CDR3 loop: CASSLAGFRETQYF. The CDR3 DNA reads as TGTGCCAGCAGCTTAGCAGGGTTTCGAGAGACCCAGTACTTC.

The chain uses TRBV4-2 and TRBJ1-1; 10 bases fit TRBD1. The germline V gene encodes CDR1 LGHNA and CDR2 YNFKEQ. V dropped 2 bases and J dropped 6; count of bases not matched to a gene: 6. This CDR3 region has 15 residues. The DNA of the CDR3 is TGTGCCAGCAGCCAACCTCGGACAGGGGGATCTGAAGCTTTCTTT. Protein sequence: CASSQPRTGGSEAFF.

The chain combines TRBV19 with TRBJ2-7, with 10 bases aligning to TRBD2. V shed 4 bases, J shed 7 bases, and the junction held 10 bases outside the gene matches. This CDR3 spans 15 amino acids. Germline values: CDR1 LNHDA, CDR2 SQIVND (reference sequence). CDR3 sequence reads: CASSRLSGRAEEQYF. Written as DNA, the CDR3 is TGTGCCAGTAGTAGACTGAGCGGGAGGGCCGAAGAGCAGTACTTC.

The chain links TRBV10-2 to TRBJ2-7; TRBD1 is a possible D gene (6 bases). Germline V gene data show CDR1 as WSHSY and CDR2 as SAAADI. V was trimmed by 7 bases and J by 4 bases, leaving 14 bases between them. This CDR3 has 13 amino acids. CDR3 in amino acids: CASTLGTRYEQYF. The CDR3, as DNA: TGCGCCAGCACCCTAGGGACACGGTACGAGCAGTACTTC.

The J gene is TRBJ2-2, the V gene TRBV5-1; D unresolved. Trimming removed 0 bases at V and 5 bases at J, with 8 bases between. CDR1 and CDR2 from the germline V gene are SGHRS and YFSETQ. The CDR3 totals 14 residues. As DNA, the CDR3 is TGCGCCAGCAGCTTGGGTGCGGTTACCGGGGAGCTGTTTTTT. The encoded protein is CASSLGAVTGELFF.

A word on this clone: This same CDR3 is encoded by further DNA sequences in the sample. The V gene is TRBV6-5, the J gene TRBJ1-5; possibly TRBD1 for D (5 bases). The CDR3 runs to 13 residues. Deletions cut 2 bases from V and 4 bases from J, with 6 bases between. Germline lookup yields CDR1 MNHEY and CDR2 SVGAGI. The CDR3 nucleotides are TGTGCCAGCAGTTACAGGGGTAATCAGCCCCAGCATTTT. This codes for CASSYRGNQPQHF.

The rearrangement uses TRBV7-9 and TRBJ2-5; weak D call: TRBD1 (5 bases). The CDR3 length is 15 residues. CDR1 is SEHNR and CDR2 is FQNEAQ in the germline V gene (reference sequence). The V end lost 6 bases, the J end lost 2 bases, and 16 bases lay between the germline ends. The CDR3 DNA is TGTGCCAGCAGACCGCAGGGTGGCAGACAAGAGACCCAGTACTTC. Translating gives CASRPQGGRQETQYF.

The chain links TRBV7-9 to TRBJ2-1; D unclear. Between the trimmed V and J ends, which lost 3 bases and 0 bases, there was a span of 6 bases. Germline V gene sequence: CDR1 SEHNR, CDR2 FQNEAQ (reference sequence). CDR3 length: 14 residues. The CDR3 loop reads CASSLTSSYNEQFF. The CDR3 DNA is TGTGCCAGCAGCTTGACTTCCTCCTACAATGAGCAGTTCTTC.

This clone was counted once. The J gene is TRBJ2-5, the V gene TRBV7-2; tentatively, D is TRBD2 (5 bases). Germline assignment: CDR1 SGHTA and CDR2 FQGNSA. This CDR3 is 13 amino acids long. The ends were cut back, 3 bases at V and 1 base at J, with 6 bases in the middle. CDR3 protein: CASSFGIQETQYF. CDR3 sequence (DNA): TGTGCCAGCAGCTTCGGGATCCAAGAGACCCAGTACTTC.

The chain is built from TRBV6-2 or TRBV6-3 and TRBJ2-5; TRBD1 is a possible D gene (6 bases). CDR1 and CDR2 (germline): MNHEY, SVGEGT. This CDR3 spans 18 amino acids. V dropped 0 bases and J dropped 4 bases, with 21 bases sitting between them. The DNA for the CDR3 is TGTGCCAGCAGTTACTCGACTCGGGACATCCCCGAGTTAGAGACCCAGTACTTC. Amino acids: CASSYSTRDIPELETQYF.

The CDR3 coding sequence is TGTGCCAGCAGTCCTCCGAAACGACAGGGGGGATATGGCTACACCTTC. Amino acids: CASSPPKRQGGYGYTF. The rearrangement uses TRBV2 and TRBJ1-2; 9 positions match TRBD1. The ends lost 5 bases at V and 5 bases at J; junction bases unmatched: 12. The CDR3 runs 16 residues. In germline, CDR1 is SNHLY, CDR2 FYNNEI.

The chain couples TRBV5-1 to TRBJ2-5, with 12 bases that match TRBD2. The V segment lost 3 bases and the J segment 4 bases; nucleotides outside the gene matches: 7. Germline V CDR1 and CDR2: SGHRS, YFSETQ. The CDR3 runs to 16 residues. The CDR3 DNA follows: TGCGCCAGCAGCTGGCAACCTAGCGGGGGGGGAGAGACCCAGTACTTC. Translation: CASSWQPSGGGETQYF.

The rearrangement links TRBV3-1 (or the pseudogene TRBV3-2) to TRBJ2-1; 7 bases match TRBD1. With V trimmed by 4 bases and J by 7 bases, 7 bases remained unmatched. Germline CDR1 and CDR2: LGHDT and YNNKEL (reference sequence). The CDR3 length is 14 residues. The CDR3 DNA follows: TGTGCCAGCAGCCCAGACAGGGTGCGAAATGAGCAGTTCTTC. Its translation: CASSPDRVRNEQFF.

The chain joins TRBV15 to TRBJ1-1; D ambiguous. Germline CDR1 LNHNV, CDR2 YYDKDF (reference sequence). V was shortened by 3 bases and J by 10 bases, with 12 bases between the two germline ends. This CDR3 region has 12 residues. This CDR3 reads CATSREVGLAFF. CDR3 nucleotides: TGTGCCACCAGCAGGGAGGTTGGGCTAGCTTTCTTT.

V is TRBV30 and J is TRBJ2-5; the D gene is possibly TRBD2 (6 bases). Trimming shortened V by 5 bases and J by 4 bases, and 14 bases separated the two germline ends. The CDR3 has 13 amino acids. Per the germline V gene, CDR1 is GTSNPN and CDR2 is SVGIG (reference sequence). This CDR3 is CAWAGNRAETQYF. As DNA, the CDR3 is TGTGCCTGGGCGGGGAATCGGGCAGAGACCCAGTACTTC.

This rearrangement joins TRBV29-1 to TRBJ1-2; no clear D. The CDR3 is 10 residues long. CDR1 and CDR2 from the germline V gene are SQVTM and ANQGSEA. Deletions cut 4 bases from V and 10 bases from J, with 10 bases between. CDR3 loop: CSVVEGSYTF. CDR3 sequence (DNA): TGCAGCGTTGTGGAGGGTTCCTACACCTTC.

The genes are TRBV5-5 and TRBJ1-2; 11 nucleotides align to TRBD1. The V segment lost 4 bases and the J segment 5 bases; nucleotides outside the gene matches: 4. CDR1 SGHKS and CDR2 YYEKEE come from the germline V gene (reference sequence). The CDR3 is made up of 14 amino acids. The CDR3 DNA follows: TGTGCCAGCAGCCCAGGACAGGGGGCATATGGCTACACCTTC. Translation: CASSPGQGAYGYTF.

V is TRBV19 and J is TRBJ1-2; 7 nucleotides agree with TRBD1. The CDR3 loop spans 17 amino acids. J was trimmed by 1 base and V by 7 bases; bases with no gene match: 15. The V gene's germline CDR1 is LNHDA and CDR2 SQIVND (reference sequence). The CDR3 loop reads CASTLWVSGQDNYGYTF. In nucleotides, the CDR3 is TGTGCCAGTACCCTCTGGGTTTCAGGACAGGATAACTATGGCTACACCTTC.

This clone was detected only once. The chain carries TRBV6-5 and TRBJ2-1; 7 nucleotides match TRBD1. The J segment lost 3 bases and the V segment lost 5 bases, leaving 4 bases of the junction unmatched. There are 14 residues in the CDR3. Germline CDR1 reads MNHEY; CDR2 reads SVGAGI. The CDR3: CASSLRQGYNEQFF. The CDR3 DNA reads TGTGCCAGCAGTCTCCGACAGGGCTACAATGAGCAGTTCTTC.

This clone was counted between two and nine times. This chain connects TRBV7-8 to TRBJ2-3; maybe TRBD2 (6 bases). CDR3 length equals 15 residues. V gave up 5 bases and J gave up 5 bases, with 17 bases separating them. Germline assignment: CDR1 SGHVS and CDR2 FQNEAQ. The CDR3 nucleotides read TGTGCCAGCAGCCCCGGGTGGGAGGACGAAGATACGCAGTATTTT. It yields the protein CASSPGWEDEDTQYF.

This chain joins TRBV7-8 and TRBJ1-6, with 9 bases aligning to TRBD1. The CDR3 covers 14 residues. V trimming: 5 bases; J trimming: 6 bases; junction bases outside the gene matches: 2. Germline assignment: CDR1 SGHVS and CDR2 FQNEAQ. Here the CDR3 reads CASSPTGGNSPLHF. Here the CDR3 DNA reads TGTGCCAGCAGCCCGACAGGGGGTAATTCACCCCTCCACTTT.

The V call is TRBV5-4, the J call TRBJ2-2; 11 positions match TRBD1. Trimming cost V 2 bases and J 4 bases; bases outside gene matches: 1. Germline values: CDR1 SGHNT, CDR2 YYREEE (reference sequence). The CDR3 is 15 residues long. CDR3 sequence reads: CASSLGTGGTGELFF. As DNA, the CDR3 is TGTGCCAGCAGCTTAGGGACAGGGGGCACCGGGGAGCTGTTTTTT.

This sequence joins TRBV7-9 and TRBJ2-1; 11 bases are shared with TRBD2. Germline CDR1 and CDR2: SEHNR and FQNEAQ (reference sequence). The J segment lost 4 bases and the V segment lost 3 bases, leaving 5 bases of the junction unmatched. CDR3 length: 16 amino acids. CDR3 loop: CASSFEGLAAYNEQFF. For the CDR3, the DNA is TGTGCCAGCAGCTTTGAGGGACTAGCGGCGTACAATGAGCAGTTCTTC.